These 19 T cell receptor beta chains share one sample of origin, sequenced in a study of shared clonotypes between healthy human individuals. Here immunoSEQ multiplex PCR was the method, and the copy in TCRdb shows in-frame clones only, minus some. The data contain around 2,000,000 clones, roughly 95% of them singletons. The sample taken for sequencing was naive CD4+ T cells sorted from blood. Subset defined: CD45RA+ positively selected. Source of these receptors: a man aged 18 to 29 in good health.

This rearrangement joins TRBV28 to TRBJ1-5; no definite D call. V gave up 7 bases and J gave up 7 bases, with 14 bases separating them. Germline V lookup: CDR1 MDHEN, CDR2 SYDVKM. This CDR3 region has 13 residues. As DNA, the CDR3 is TGTGCCAGCAATGAGCGTTTTGGCCAGCCCCAGCATTTT. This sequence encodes CASNERFGQPQHF.

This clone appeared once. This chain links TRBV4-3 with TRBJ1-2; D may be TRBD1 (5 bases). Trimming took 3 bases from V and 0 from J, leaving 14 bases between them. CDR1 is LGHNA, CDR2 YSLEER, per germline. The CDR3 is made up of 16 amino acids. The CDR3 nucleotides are TGCGCCAGCAGCCAGCAATCAGGGTTGTCTAACTATGGCTACACCTTC. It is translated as CASSQQSGLSNYGYTF.

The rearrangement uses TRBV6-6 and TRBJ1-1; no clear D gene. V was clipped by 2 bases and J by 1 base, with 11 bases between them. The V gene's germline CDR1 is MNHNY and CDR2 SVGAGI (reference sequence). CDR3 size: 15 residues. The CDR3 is CASSYAAGSNTEAFF. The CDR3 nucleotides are TGTGCCAGCAGTTACGCGGCAGGATCGAACACTGAAGCTTTCTTT.

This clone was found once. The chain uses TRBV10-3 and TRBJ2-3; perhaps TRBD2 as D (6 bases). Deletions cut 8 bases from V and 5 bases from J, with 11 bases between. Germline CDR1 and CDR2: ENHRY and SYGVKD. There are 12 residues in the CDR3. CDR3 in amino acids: CAIRENVDTQYF. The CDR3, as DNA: TGTGCCATCCGGGAGAATGTAGATACGCAGTATTTT.

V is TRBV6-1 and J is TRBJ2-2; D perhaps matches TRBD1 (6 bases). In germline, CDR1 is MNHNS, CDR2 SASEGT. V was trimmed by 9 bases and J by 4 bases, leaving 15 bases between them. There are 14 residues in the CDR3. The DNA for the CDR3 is TGTGCCAGTTCCCGGGACACCGTCACCGGGGAGCTGTTTTTT. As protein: CASSRDTVTGELFF.

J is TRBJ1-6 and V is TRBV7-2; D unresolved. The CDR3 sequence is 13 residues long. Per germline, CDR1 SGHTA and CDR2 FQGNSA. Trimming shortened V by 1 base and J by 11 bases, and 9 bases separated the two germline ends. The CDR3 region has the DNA TGTGCCAGCAGCTTAGACTCCGTAACACCCCTCCACTTT. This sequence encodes CASSLDSVTPLHF.

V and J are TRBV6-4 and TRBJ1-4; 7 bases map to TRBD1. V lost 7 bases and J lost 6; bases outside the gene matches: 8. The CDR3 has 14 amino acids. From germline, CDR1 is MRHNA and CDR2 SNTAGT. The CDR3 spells CASTQGEPDEKLFF. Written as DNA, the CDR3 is TGTGCCAGCACCCAGGGGGAGCCGGATGAAAAACTGTTTTTT.

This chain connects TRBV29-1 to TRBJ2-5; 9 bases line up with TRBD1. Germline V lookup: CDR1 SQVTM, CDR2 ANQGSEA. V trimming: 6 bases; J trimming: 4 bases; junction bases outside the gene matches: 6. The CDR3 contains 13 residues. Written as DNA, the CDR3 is TGCAGCGTCAATACAGGGGGCCGAGAGACCCAGTACTTC. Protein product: CSVNTGGRETQYF.

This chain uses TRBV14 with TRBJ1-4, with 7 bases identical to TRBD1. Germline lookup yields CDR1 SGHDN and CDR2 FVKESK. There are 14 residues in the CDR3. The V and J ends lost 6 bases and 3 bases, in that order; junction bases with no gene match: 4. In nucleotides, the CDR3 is TGTGCCAGCAGACCGACAGGGTCTAATGAAAAACTGTTTTTT. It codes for CASRPTGSNEKLFF.

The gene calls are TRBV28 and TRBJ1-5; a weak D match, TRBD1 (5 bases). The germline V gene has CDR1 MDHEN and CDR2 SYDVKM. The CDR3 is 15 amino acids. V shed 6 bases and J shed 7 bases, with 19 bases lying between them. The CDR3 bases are TGTGCCAGCAGGAGACAGACCCAGAATACGCAGCCCCAGCATTTT. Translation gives CASRRQTQNTQPQHF.

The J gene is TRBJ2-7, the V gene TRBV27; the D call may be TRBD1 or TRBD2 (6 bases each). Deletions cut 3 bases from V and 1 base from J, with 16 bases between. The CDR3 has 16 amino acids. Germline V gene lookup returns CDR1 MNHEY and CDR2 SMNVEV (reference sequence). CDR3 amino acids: CASSFQGTGRSYEQYF. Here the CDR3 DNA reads TGTGCCAGCAGTTTCCAGGGAACAGGGAGGTCCTACGAGCAGTACTTC.

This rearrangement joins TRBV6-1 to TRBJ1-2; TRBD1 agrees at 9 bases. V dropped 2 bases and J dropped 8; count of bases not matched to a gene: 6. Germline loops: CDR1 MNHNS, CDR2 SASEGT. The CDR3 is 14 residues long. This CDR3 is CASSELTGGWGYTF. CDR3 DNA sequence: TGTGCCAGCAGTGAATTAACAGGGGGCTGGGGCTACACCTTC.

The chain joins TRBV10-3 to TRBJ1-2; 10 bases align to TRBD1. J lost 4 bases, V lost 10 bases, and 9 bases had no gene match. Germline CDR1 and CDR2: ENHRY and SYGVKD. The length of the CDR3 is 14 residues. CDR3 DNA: TGTGCCACAAACCCCGGGACAGGGGTCTATGGCTACACCTTC. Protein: CATNPGTGVYGYTF.

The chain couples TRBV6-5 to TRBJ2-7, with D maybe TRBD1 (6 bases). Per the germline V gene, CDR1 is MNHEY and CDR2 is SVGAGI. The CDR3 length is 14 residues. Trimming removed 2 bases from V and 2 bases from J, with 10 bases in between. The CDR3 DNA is TGTGCCAGCAGTTACGGGACACAAGCCTACGAGCAGTACTTC. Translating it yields CASSYGTQAYEQYF.

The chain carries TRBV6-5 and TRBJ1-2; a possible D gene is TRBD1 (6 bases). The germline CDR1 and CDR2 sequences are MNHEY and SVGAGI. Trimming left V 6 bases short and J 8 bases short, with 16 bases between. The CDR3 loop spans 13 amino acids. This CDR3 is CASRKGGALGYTF. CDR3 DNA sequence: TGTGCCAGCAGAAAGGGGGGTGCATTGGGCTACACCTTC.

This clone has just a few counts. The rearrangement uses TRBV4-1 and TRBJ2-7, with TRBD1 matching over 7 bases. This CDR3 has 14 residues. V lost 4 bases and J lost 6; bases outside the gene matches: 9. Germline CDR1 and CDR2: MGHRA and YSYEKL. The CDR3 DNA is TGCGCCAGCAGCCCACAGGGGCGAGGGGCCGAGCAGTACTTC. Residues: CASSPQGRGAEQYF.

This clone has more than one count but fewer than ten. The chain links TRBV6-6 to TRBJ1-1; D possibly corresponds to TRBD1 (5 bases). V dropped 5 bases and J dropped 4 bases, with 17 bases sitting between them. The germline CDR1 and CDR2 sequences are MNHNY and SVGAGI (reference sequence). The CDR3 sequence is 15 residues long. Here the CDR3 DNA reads TGTGCCAGCAGTCCCCCGGGACTGTGGTCCACTGAAGCTTTCTTT. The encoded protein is CASSPPGLWSTEAFF.

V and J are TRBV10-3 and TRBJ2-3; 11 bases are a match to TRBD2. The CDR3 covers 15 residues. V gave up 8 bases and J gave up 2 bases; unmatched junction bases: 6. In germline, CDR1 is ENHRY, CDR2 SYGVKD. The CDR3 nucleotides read TGTGCCATCGGCAAACTAGCGGGGGACACAGATACGCAGTATTTT. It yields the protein CAIGKLAGDTDTQYF.

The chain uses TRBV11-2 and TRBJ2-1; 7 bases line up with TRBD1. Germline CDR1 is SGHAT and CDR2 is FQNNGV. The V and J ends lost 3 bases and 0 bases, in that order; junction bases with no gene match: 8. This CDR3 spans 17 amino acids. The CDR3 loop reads CASSFRTGNPSYNEQFF. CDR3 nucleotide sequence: TGTGCCAGCAGCTTCCGGACAGGCAATCCCTCCTACAATGAGCAGTTCTTC.